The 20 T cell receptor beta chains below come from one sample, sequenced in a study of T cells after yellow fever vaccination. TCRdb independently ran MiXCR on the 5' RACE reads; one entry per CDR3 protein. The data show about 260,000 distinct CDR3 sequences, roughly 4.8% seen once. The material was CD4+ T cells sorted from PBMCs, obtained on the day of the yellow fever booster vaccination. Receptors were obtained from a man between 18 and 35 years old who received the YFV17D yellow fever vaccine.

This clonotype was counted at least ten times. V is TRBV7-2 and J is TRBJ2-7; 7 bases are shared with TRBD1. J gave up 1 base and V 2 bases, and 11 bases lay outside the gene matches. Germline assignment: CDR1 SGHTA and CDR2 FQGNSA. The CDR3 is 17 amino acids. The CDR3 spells CASSLTRQGGRSYEQYF. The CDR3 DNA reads TGTGCCAGCAGCTTAACGAGACAGGGTGGTAGGTCCTACGAGCAGTACTTC.

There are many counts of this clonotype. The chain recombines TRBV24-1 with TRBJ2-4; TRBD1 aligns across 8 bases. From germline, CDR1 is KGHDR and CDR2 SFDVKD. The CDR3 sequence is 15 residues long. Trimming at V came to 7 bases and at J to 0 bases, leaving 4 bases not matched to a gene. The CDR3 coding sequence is TGTGCCACCAGACAGGGGGAGCTAGCCAAAAACATTCAGTACTTC. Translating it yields CATRQGELAKNIQYF.

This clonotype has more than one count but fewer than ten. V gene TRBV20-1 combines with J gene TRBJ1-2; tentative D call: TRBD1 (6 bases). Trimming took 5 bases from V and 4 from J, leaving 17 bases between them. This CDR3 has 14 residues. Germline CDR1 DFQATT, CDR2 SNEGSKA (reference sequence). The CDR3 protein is CSAGLQGSSYGYTF. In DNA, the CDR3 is TGCAGTGCTGGATTACAGGGATCAAGCTATGGCTACACCTTC.

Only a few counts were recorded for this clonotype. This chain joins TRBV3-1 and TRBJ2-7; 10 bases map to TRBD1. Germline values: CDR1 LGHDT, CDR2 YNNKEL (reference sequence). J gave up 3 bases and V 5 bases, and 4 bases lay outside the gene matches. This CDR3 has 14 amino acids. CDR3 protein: CASSAWTGGYEQYF. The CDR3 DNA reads TGTGCCAGCAGCGCTTGGACAGGGGGCTACGAGCAGTACTTC.

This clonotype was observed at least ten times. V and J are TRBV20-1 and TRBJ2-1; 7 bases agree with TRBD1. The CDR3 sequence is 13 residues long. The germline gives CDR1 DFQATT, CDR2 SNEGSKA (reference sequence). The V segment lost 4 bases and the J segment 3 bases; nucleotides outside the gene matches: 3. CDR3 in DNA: TGCAGTGCTACTCGGACAGGCTACAATGAGCAGTTCTTC. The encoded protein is CSATRTGYNEQFF.

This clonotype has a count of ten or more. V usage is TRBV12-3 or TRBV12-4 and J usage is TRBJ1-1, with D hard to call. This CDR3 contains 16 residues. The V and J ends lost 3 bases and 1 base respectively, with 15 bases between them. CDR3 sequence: CASSLHYGGRNTEAFF. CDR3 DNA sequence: TGTGCCAGCAGTTTGCACTACGGTGGGCGGAACACTGAAGCTTTCTTT.

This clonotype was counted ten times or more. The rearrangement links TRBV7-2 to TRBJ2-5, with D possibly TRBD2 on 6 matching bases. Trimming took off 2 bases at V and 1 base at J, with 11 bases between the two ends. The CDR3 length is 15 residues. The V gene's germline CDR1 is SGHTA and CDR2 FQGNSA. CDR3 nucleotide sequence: TGTGCCAGCAGCTTATGGTTTAGCGGCCAAGAGACCCAGTACTTC. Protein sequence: CASSLWFSGQETQYF.

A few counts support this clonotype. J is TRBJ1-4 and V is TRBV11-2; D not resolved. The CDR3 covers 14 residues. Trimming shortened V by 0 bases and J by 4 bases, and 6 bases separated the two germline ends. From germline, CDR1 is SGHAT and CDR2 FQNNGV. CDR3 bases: TGTGCCAGCAGCTTAGACAGGCTTAATGAAAAACTGTTTTTT. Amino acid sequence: CASSLDRLNEKLFF.

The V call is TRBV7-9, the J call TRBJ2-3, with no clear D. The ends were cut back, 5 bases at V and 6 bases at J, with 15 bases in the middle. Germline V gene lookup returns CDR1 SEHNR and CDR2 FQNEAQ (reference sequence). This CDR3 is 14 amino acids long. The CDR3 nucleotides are TGTGCCAGCAGCCACCGACCCTCCCCGGATACGCAGTATTTT. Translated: CASSHRPSPDTQYF.

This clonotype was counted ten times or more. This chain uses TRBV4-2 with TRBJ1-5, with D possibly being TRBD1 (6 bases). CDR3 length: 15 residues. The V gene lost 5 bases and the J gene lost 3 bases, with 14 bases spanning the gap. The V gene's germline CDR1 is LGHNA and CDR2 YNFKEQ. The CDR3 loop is CASSNLQGSNQPQHF. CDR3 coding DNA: TGTGCCAGCAGCAATCTCCAGGGGTCCAATCAGCCCCAGCATTTT.

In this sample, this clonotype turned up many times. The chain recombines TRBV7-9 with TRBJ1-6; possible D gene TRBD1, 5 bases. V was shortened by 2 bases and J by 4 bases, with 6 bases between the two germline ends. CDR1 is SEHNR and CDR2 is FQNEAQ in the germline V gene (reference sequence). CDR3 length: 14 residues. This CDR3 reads CASSLTGYNSPLHF. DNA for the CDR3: TGTGCCAGCAGCTTAACAGGTTATAATTCACCCCTCCACTTT.

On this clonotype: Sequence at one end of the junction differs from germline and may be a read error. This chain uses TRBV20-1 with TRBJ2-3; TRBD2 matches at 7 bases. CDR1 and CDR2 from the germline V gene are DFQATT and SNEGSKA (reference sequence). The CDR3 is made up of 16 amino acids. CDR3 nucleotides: TGCAGTGCAAGAGTCCGGGCGGGGGAAGAAGGGGTTACGCAGTATTTT. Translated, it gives CSARVRAGEEGVTQYF.

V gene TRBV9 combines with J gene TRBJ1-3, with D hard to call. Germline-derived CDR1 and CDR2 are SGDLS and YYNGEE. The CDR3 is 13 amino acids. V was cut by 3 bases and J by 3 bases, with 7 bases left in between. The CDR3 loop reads CASSGPVGNTIYF. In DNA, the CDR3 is TGTGCCAGCAGCGGTCCGGTTGGAAACACCATATATTTT.

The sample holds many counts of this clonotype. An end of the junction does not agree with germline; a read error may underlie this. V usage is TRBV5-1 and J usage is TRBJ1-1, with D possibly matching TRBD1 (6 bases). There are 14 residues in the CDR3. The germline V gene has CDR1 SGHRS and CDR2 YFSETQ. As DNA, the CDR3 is TGTGCCAGCAGCTTAGAGGGGGGGAACACTGAAGCTTTCTTT. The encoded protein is CASSLEGGNTEAFF.

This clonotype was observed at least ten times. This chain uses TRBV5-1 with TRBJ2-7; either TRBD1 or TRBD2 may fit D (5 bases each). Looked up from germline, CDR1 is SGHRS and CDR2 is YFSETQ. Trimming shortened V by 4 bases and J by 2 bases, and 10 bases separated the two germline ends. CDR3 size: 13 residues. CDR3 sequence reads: CASSPGTAYEQYF. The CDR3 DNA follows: TGCGCCAGCAGCCCCGGGACCGCCTACGAGCAGTACTTC.

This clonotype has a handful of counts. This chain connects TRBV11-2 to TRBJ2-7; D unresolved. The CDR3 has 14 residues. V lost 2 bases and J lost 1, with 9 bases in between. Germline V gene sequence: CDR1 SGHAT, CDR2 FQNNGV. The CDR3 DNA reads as TGTGCCAGCAGCTTACAGGAGATATCCTACGAGCAGTACTTC. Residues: CASSLQEISYEQYF.

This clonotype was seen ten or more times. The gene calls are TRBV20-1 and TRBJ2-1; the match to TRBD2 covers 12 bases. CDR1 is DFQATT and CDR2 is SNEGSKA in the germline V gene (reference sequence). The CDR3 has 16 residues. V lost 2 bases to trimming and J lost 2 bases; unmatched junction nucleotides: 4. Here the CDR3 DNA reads TGCAGTGCTAGACTAGCGGGGGGGACGACCTACAATGAGCAGTTCTTC. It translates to CSARLAGGTTYNEQFF.

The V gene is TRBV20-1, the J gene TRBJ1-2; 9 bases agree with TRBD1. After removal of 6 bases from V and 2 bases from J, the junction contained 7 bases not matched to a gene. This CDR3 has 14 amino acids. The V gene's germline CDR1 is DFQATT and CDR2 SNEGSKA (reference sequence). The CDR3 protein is CSAKSQGANYGYTF. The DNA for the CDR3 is TGCAGTGCAAAATCACAGGGGGCCAACTATGGCTACACCTTC.

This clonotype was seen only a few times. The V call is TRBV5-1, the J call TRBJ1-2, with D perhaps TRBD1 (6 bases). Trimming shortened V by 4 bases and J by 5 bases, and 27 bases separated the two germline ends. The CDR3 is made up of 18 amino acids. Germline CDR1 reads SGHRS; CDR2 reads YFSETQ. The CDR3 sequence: CASSPPGGSVGVGYGYTF. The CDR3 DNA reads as TGCGCCAGCAGCCCGCCCGGGGGCAGCGTTGGCGTTGGGTATGGCTACACCTTC.

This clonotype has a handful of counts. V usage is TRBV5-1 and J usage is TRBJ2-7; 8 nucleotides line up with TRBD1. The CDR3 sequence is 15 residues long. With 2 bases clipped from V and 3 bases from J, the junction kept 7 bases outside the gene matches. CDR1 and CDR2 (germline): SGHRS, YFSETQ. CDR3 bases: TGCGCCAGCAGCTTTGGCGTGGGACAGGTCTACGAGCAGTACTTC. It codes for CASSFGVGQVYEQYF.